The 13 T cell receptor beta chains below were found in one sample sequenced in a study of blood T cell repertoires in COVID-19. Profiled with immunoSEQ multiplex PCR; TCRdb holds only in-frame clones, not every one. The sample records about 270,000 clones, around four fifths being singletons. The sample consisted of peripheral blood. The receptors come from a man aged 80 or over with acute or convalescent COVID-19.

The V gene is TRBV30, the J gene TRBJ1-3, with a weak D call TRBD1 (5 bases). The CDR3 has 14 residues. From germline, CDR1 is GTSNPN and CDR2 SVGIG (reference sequence). Trimming removed 4 bases at V and 2 bases at J, with 12 bases between. The chain's CDR3 is CAWNPTEPGNTIYF. CDR3 in DNA: TGTGCCTGGAATCCGACAGAGCCTGGAAACACCATATATTTT.

V usage is TRBV7-2 and J usage is TRBJ2-5; 15 bases line up with TRBD2. This CDR3 is 17 amino acids long. Germline CDR1 and CDR2: SGHTA and FQGNSA. V lost 1 base and J lost 3; bases outside the gene matches: 3. The CDR3 nucleotides read TGTGCCAGCAGCTTAGAGGGACTAGCGGGGGGTAAAGAGACCCAGTACTTC. Its translation: CASSLEGLAGGKETQYF. Variable domain in full (rest from reference TRBV7-2 and TRBJ2-5): GAGVSQSPSNKVTEKGKDVELRCDPISGHTALYWYRQSLGQGLEFLIYFQGNSAPDKSGLPSDRFSAERTGGSVSTLTIQRTQQEDSAVYLCASSLEGLAGGKETQYFGPGTRLLVL.

This sequence joins TRBV28 and TRBJ1-2; a possible D gene is TRBD1 (6 bases). V gave up 6 bases and J gave up 3 bases, with 11 bases separating them. This CDR3 is built from 13 residues. Germline CDR1 reads MDHEN; CDR2 reads SYDVKM. CDR3 nucleotide sequence: TGTGCCAGCAGAACCGGACAGTACTATGGCTACACCTTC. Amino acids: CASRTGQYYGYTF.

The V and J genes are TRBV5-1 and TRBJ1-3, with unresolved D. CDR1 is SGHRS and CDR2 is YFSETQ in the germline V gene. The CDR3 spans 16 residues. Trimming took off 1 base at V and 4 bases at J, with 15 bases between the two ends. The CDR3 loop is CASSLIPAPGGNTIYF. The CDR3 DNA sequence: TGCGCCAGCAGCTTGATCCCGGCGCCAGGAGGAAACACCATATATTTT.

This clone was seen more than once but under ten times. This chain links TRBV6-1 with TRBJ2-1; 8 bases agree with TRBD2. The V gene's germline CDR1 is MNHNS and CDR2 SASEGT. V was clipped by 2 bases and J by 6 bases; unmatched bases: 12. The length of the CDR3 is 17 residues. The CDR3 loop is CASSEFGNPSGLNEQFF. The CDR3 bases are TGTGCCAGCAGTGAATTCGGCAACCCTAGCGGGCTCAATGAGCAGTTCTTC.

The chain employs TRBV3-1 (or the pseudogene TRBV3-2) and TRBJ2-1; 12 nucleotides agree with TRBD2. V lost 9 bases, J lost 4 bases, and 1 base stayed unmatched. This CDR3 contains 13 residues. Germline V gene lookup returns CDR1 LGHDT and CDR2 YNNKEL (reference sequence). The CDR3 bases are TGTGCCAGTGGGACTAGCGGGTACAATGAGCAGTTCTTC. This translates into CASGTSGYNEQFF.

To note about this clone: An end of the junction differs from the germline gene, which may be a read error. The rearrangement joins TRBV9 to TRBJ2-3; 8 nucleotides match TRBD1. Per the germline V gene, CDR1 is SGDLS and CDR2 is YYNGEE. CDR3 length equals 17 residues. The CDR3 protein is CASSGSPGGESTHTQYF. The CDR3 DNA reads as TGTGCCAGCAGCGGCTCCCCAGGGGGCGAGTCCACACATACGCAGTATTTT. Full variable domain (remainder filled in from reference TRBV9 and TRBJ2-3): DSGVTQTPKHLITATGQRVTLRCSPRSGDLSVYWYQQSLDQGLQFLIQYYNGEERAKGNILERFSAQQFPDLHSELNLSSLELGDSALYFCASSGSPGGESTHTQYFGPGTRLTVL.

In DNA form, the CDR3 reads TGTGCCAGCAGTGACTCGCCAGGGGGCGCGTTTGGCTACACCTTC. Residues: CASSDSPGGAFGYTF. The V call is TRBV6-4, the J call TRBJ1-2; 8 positions match TRBD1. After removal of 0 bases from V and 7 bases from J, the junction contained 7 bases not matched to a gene. This CDR3 comprises 15 residues. Germline assignment: CDR1 MRHNA and CDR2 SNTAGT.

The chain links TRBV4-1 to TRBJ1-2; the D is unclear. Trimming removed 0 bases at V and 5 bases at J, with 16 bases between. The CDR3 runs 16 residues. Germline assignment: CDR1 MGHRA and CDR2 YSYEKL. CDR3 coding DNA: TGCGCCAGCAGCCAAGAGTCGGCGGTAAAGATTTATGGCTACACCTTC. Protein product: CASSQESAVKIYGYTF.

This sequence joins TRBV5-6 and TRBJ2-3, with D perhaps TRBD1 (6 bases). V lost 1 base and J 3 bases, leaving 9 bases between the germline ends. The CDR3 totals 14 residues. The germline gives CDR1 SGHDT, CDR2 YYEEEE. The CDR3 DNA sequence: TGTGCCAGCAGCTTGACAGGGAATACAGATACGCAGTATTTT. Protein: CASSLTGNTDTQYF.

The V call is TRBV7-9, the J call TRBJ2-3; D not resolved. V was shortened by 3 bases and J by 2 bases, with 9 bases between the two germline ends. Germline assignment: CDR1 SEHNR and CDR2 FQNEAQ (reference sequence). The CDR3 is 14 amino acids. DNA for the CDR3: TGTGCCAGCAGCTTGGTACAGTCCACAGATACGCAGTATTTT. Protein: CASSLVQSTDTQYF.

This rearrangement joins TRBV5-6 to TRBJ1-3; unclear D gene. Per germline, CDR1 SGHDT and CDR2 YYEEEE. Trimming stripped 0 bases from V and 0 bases from J, with 7 bases between. The length of the CDR3 is 15 residues. Here the CDR3 DNA reads TGTGCCAGCAGCTTGGGCCGGTCCTCTGGAAACACCATATATTTT. Protein sequence: CASSLGRSSGNTIYF.

This chain connects TRBV28 to TRBJ2-6, with 9 bases identical to TRBD1. V lost 5 bases to trimming and J lost 5 bases; unmatched junction nucleotides: 10. From germline, CDR1 is MDHEN and CDR2 SYDVKM. This CDR3 contains 17 residues. CDR3 in amino acids: CASSPGQGIVWANVLTF. CDR3 DNA: TGTGCCAGCAGTCCGGGACAGGGAATCGTCTGGGCCAACGTCCTGACTTTC.